This entry is about one TCR beta chain. Its antigen is as yet unknown. The sample belongs to a study of response to subunit inactivated influenza vaccine. Study-wide findings and caveats: The authors suggested that every seasonal influenza vaccination recruits few new T cells.

TCRdb fed the RT-PCR reads into MiXCR, producing one record per CDR3 protein. The data show 450,000 to 600,000 distinct CDR3 sequences, more than 15% seen once. The sample consisted of CD4+ T cells sorted from PBMCs, taken less than 30 months after vaccination. This TCR came from a man between 50 and 75 years old who received an inactivated influenza vaccine.

Written as DNA, the CDR3 is TGTGCCAGCAAAAGCGTGAAGGCCAAAAACATTCAGTACTTC. This gives the protein CASKSVKAKNIQYF. The gene calls are TRBV5-8 and TRBJ2-4; D remains ambiguous. Germline V gene sequence: CDR1 SGHTS, CDR2 YDEGEE. Deletions cut 6 bases from V and 1 base from J, with 11 bases between. This CDR3 has 14 amino acids.